This entry lists 7 T cell receptor beta chains sequenced from one sample in a study of blood T cell repertoires in COVID-19. TCRdb's copy holds only in-frame clones and misses some; the assay was immunoSEQ multiplex PCR. Of approximately 290,000 clones in the sample, about 88% were seen once. Sequenced material: peripheral blood. The receptors stem from a woman aged 55-70 years with acute or convalescent COVID-19.

This chain connects TRBV10-3 to TRBJ1-2; maybe TRBD1 (5 bases). The V gene lost 7 bases and the J gene lost 4 bases, with 13 bases spanning the gap. CDR3 length: 13 residues. Germline CDR1 is ENHRY and CDR2 is SYGVKD. As DNA, the CDR3 is TGTGCCATCAACCCTGGGGCCCTCTATGGCTACACCTTC. Amino acids: CAINPGALYGYTF.

V gene TRBV4-2 combines with J gene TRBJ2-7, with a weak D call TRBD2 (6 bases). The CDR3 totals 15 residues. Germline V CDR1 and CDR2: LGHNA, YNFKEQ. V gave up 1 base and J gave up 4 bases, with 14 bases separating them. Here the CDR3 reads CASSQAPDGSYEQYF. CDR3 DNA sequence: TGTGCCAGCAGCCAAGCCCCGGACGGGAGTTACGAGCAGTACTTC.

The chain is built from TRBV28 and TRBJ1-2, with 8 bases matching TRBD1. Per germline, CDR1 MDHEN and CDR2 SYDVKM. Trimming removed 6 bases from V and 4 bases from J; junction bases left unmatched: 10. The CDR3 spans 15 residues. The CDR3 protein is CASSPPGQGGYGYTF. CDR3 sequence (DNA): TGTGCCAGCAGCCCTCCCGGACAGGGTGGCTATGGCTACACCTTC.

This clone was observed a few times. This sequence joins TRBV15 and TRBJ1-5, with no clear D. The length of the CDR3 is 15 residues. V shed 0 bases and J shed 2 bases, with 8 bases lying between them. The germline gives CDR1 LNHNV, CDR2 YYDKDF (reference sequence). CDR3 region: CATSRDGVGNQPQHF. For the CDR3, the DNA is TGTGCCACCAGCAGAGACGGAGTGGGCAATCAGCCCCAGCATTTT.

The V and J genes are TRBV27 and TRBJ2-2; D unresolved. This CDR3 spans 12 amino acids. Germline values: CDR1 MNHEY, CDR2 SMNVEV (reference sequence). V lost 1 base and J lost 6, with 3 bases in between. CDR3 DNA sequence: TGTGCCAGCAGTTTATACTCCGGGGAGCTGTTTTTT. This codes for CASSLYSGELFF.

This clone has more than one count but fewer than ten. V is TRBV19 and J is TRBJ2-7; 9 nucleotides agree with TRBD1. Germline V lookup: CDR1 LNHDA, CDR2 SQIVND (reference sequence). V dropped 8 bases and J dropped 5; count of bases not matched to a gene: 7. The CDR3 has 13 amino acids. CDR3 bases: TGTGCCAGTTCGGACAGGGGACGGGACGAGCAGTACTTC. This gives the protein CASSDRGRDEQYF.

J is TRBJ2-7 and V is TRBV19; D call uncertain. From germline, CDR1 is LNHDA and CDR2 SQIVND (reference sequence). This CDR3 region has 13 residues. V lost 3 bases, J lost 7 bases, and 13 bases lay in between. CDR3 bases: TGTGCCAGTAGTATCATTATTGCTCGGGAGCAGTACTTC. Protein: CASSIIIAREQYF.